This T cell receptor (beta chain) was documented in a study of T-cell reconstitution after alpha-beta-depleted transplantation in children. During its preparation, the TCRbeta library received unique molecular identifiers. TCRdb fed the PCR reads into MiXCR, producing one record per CDR3 protein. The table includes some 300,000 distinct CDR3 sequences, 10% detected once. This clonotype was counted ten times or more. V lost 0 bases and J 10 bases, leaving 7 bases between the germline ends. The germline V gene encodes CDR1 LGHDT and CDR2 YNNKEL (reference sequence). The CDR3 consists of 12 residues. The receptor was derived from a human donor who donated a stem cell graft to a child with acute lymphoblastic leukemia. The sequenced sample was PBMCs from the stem cell graft donor, obtained from the stem cell graft. This chain joins TRBV3-1 and TRBJ2-1, with D perhaps TRBD1 (5 bases). CDR3 protein: CASSQDRGEQFF. The CDR3 DNA follows: TGTGCCAGCAGCCAAGATAGGGGCGAGCAGTTCTTC.